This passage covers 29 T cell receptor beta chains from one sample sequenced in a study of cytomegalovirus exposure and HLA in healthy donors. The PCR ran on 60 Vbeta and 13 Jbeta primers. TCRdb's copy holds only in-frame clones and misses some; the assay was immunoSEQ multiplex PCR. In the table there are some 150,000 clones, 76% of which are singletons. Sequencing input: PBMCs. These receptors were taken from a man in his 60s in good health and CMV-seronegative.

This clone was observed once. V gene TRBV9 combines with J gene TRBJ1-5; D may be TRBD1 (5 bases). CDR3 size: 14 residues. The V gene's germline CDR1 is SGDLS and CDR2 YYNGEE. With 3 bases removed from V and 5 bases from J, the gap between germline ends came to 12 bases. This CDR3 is CASSAYSGDQPQHF. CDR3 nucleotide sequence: TGTGCCAGCAGCGCGTACTCGGGGGATCAGCCCCAGCATTTT.

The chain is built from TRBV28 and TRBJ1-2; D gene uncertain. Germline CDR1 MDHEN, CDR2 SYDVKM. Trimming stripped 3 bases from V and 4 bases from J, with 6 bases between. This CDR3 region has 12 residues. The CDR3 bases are TGTGCCAGCAGTTTTGAGGGCTATGGCTACACCTTC. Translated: CASSFEGYGYTF.

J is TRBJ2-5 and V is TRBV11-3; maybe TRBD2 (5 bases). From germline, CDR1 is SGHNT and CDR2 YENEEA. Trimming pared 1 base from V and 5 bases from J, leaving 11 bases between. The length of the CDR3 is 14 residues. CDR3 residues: CASSLGRAAETQYF. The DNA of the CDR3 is TGTGCCAGCAGCTTAGGGCGGGCAGCGGAGACCCAGTACTTC. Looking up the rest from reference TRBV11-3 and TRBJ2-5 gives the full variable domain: EAGVVQSPRYKIIEKKQPVAFWCNPISGHNTLYWYLQNLGQGPELLIRYENEEAVDDSQLPKDRFSAERLKGVDSTLKIQPAELGDSAVYLCASSLGRAAETQYFGPGTRLLVL.

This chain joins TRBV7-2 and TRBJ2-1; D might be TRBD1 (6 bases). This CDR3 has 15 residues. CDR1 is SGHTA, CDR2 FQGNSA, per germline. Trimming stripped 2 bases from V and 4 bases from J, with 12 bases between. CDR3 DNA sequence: TGTGCCAGCAGCTTATACAGGGACCCGTACAATGAGCAGTTCTTC. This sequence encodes CASSLYRDPYNEQFF.

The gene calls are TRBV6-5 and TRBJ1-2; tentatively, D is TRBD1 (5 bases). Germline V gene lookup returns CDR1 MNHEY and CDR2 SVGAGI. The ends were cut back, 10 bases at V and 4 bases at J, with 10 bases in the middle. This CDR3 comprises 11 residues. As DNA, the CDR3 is TGTGCCACCGCGGGGCTCTATGGCTACACCTTC. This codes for CATAGLYGYTF.

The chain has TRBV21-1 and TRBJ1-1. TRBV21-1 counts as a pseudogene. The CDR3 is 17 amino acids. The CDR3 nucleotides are TGTGCCAGCACCTCATCCAACGGCGGGGGGGGAAACACTGAAGCTTTCTTT. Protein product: CASTSSNGGGGNTEAFF.

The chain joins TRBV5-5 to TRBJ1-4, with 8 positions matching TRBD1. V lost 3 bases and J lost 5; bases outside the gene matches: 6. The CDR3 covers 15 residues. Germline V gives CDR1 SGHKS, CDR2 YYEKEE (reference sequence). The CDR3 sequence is CASSSTDRENEKLFF. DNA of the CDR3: TGTGCCAGCAGCTCGACGGACAGGGAAAATGAAAAACTGTTTTTT. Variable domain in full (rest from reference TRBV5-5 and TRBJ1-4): DAGVTQSPTHLIKTRGQQVTLRCSPISGHKSVSWYQQVLGQGPQFIFQYYEKEERGRGNFPDRFSARQFPNYSSELNVNALLLGDSALYLCASSSTDRENEKLFFGSGTQLSVL.

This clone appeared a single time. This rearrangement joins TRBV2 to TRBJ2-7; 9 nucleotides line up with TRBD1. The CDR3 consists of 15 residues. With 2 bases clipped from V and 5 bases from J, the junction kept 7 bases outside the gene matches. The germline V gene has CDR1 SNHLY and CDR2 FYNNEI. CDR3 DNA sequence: TGTGCCAGCAGTGAATGGGGACAGGGTATCAACGAGCAGTACTTC. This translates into CASSEWGQGINEQYF.

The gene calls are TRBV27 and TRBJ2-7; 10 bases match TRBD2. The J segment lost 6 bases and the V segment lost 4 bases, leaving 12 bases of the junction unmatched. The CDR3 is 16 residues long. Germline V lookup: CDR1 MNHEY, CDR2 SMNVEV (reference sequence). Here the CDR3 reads CASSSQLAGHGGEQYF. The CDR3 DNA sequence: TGTGCCAGCAGTTCCCAACTAGCGGGGCACGGGGGCGAGCAGTACTTC.

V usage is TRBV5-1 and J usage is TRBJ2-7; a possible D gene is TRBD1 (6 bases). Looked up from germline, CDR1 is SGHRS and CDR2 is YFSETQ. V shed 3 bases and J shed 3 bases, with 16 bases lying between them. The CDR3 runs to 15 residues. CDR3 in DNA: TGCGCCAGCAGCTCTACAGGGAGTTCGTACTACGAGCAGTACTTC. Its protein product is CASSSTGSSYYEQYF.

CDR3 bases: TGCGCCAGCAGCCAAGATTACCGGGCCGGGGAGCTGTTTTTT. Its translation is CASSQDYRAGELFF. The chain is built from TRBV4-3 and TRBJ2-2; D call uncertain. V was shortened by 0 bases and J by 6 bases, with 8 bases between the two germline ends. Germline V gene data show CDR1 as LGHNA and CDR2 as YSLEER. The CDR3 is made up of 14 amino acids.

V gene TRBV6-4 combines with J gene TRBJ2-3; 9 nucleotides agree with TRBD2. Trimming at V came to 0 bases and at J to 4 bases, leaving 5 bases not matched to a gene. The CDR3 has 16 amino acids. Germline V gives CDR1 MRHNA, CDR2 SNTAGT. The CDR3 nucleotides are TGTGCCAGCAGTGACTCTCGGTCTAGCGGGGCAGATACGCAGTATTTT. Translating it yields CASSDSRSSGADTQYF.

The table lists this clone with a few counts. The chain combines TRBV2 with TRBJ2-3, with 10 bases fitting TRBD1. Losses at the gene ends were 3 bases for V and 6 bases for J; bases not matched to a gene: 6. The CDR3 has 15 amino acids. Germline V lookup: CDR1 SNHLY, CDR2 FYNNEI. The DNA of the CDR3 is TGTGCCAGCAGTGATTGGGACAGGGGTTCGGATACGCAGTATTTT. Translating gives CASSDWDRGSDTQYF.

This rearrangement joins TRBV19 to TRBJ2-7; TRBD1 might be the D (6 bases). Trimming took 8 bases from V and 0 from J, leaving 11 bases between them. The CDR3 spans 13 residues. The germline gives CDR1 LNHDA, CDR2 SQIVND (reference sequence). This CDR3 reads CASFDRSSYEQYF. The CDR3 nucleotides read TGTGCCAGTTTTGACAGGTCCTCCTACGAGCAGTACTTC.

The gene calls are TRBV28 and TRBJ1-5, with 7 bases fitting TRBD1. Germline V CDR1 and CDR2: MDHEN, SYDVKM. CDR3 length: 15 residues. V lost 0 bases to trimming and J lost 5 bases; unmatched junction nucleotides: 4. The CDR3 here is CASSLWAGGHQPQHF. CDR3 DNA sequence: TGTGCCAGCAGTTTATGGGCAGGGGGTCATCAGCCCCAGCATTTT.

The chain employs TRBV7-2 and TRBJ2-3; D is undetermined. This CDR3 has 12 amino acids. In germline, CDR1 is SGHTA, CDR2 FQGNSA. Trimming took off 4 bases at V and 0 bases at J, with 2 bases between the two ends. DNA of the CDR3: TGTGCCAGCAGCTCTAGCACAGATACGCAGTATTTT. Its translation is CASSSSTDTQYF.

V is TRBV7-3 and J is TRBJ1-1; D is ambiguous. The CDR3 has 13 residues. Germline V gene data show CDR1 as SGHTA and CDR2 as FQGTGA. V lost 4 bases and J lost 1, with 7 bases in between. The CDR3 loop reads CASSSFRNTEAFF. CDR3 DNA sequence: TGTGCCAGCAGCTCCTTCCGGAACACTGAAGCTTTCTTT.

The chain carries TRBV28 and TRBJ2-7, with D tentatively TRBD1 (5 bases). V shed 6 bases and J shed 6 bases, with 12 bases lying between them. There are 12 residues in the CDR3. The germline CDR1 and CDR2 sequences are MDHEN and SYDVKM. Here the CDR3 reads CASSSGQTEQYF. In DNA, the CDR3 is TGTGCCAGCAGCTCCGGACAAACCGAGCAGTACTTC.

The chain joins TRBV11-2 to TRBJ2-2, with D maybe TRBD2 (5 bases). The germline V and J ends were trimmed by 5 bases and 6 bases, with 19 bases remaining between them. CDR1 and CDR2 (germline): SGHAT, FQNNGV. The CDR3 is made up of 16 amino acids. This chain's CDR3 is CASSPFPPGSAGELFF. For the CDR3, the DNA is TGTGCCAGCAGCCCATTTCCCCCGGGATCGGCCGGGGAGCTGTTTTTT.

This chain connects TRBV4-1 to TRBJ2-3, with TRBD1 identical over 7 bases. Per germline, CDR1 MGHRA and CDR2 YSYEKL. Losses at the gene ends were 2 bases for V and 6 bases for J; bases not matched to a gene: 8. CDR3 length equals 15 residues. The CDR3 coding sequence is TGCGCCAGCAGCCAAAAGGGTCTAGGGGGCGATACGCAGTATTTT. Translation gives CASSQKGLGGDTQYF.

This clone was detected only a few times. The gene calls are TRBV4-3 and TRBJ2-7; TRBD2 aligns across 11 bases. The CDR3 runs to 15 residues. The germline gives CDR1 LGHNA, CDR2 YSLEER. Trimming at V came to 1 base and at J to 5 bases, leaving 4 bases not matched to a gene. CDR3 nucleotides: TGCGCCAGCAGCCAAGTCGGGACTAGCGGAAACGAGCAGTACTTC. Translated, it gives CASSQVGTSGNEQYF.

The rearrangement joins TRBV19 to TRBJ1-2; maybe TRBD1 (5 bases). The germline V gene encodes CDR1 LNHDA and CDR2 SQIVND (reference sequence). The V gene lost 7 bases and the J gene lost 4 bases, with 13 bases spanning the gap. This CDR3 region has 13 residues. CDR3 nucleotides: TGTGCCAGTACCACAGGAGTCCTCTATGGCTACACCTTC. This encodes CASTTGVLYGYTF.

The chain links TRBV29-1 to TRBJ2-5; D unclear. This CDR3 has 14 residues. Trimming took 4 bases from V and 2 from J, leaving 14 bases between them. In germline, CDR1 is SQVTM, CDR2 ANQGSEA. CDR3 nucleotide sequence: TGCAGCGTTGTCGGGTACGGAGCTCAAGAGACCCAGTACTTC. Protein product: CSVVGYGAQETQYF.

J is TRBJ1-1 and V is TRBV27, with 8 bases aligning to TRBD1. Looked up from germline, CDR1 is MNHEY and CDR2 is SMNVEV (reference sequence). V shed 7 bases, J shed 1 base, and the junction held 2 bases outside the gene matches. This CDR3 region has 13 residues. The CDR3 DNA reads TGTGCCAGCACCGACAGGGGGAACACTGAAGCTTTCTTT. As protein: CASTDRGNTEAFF.

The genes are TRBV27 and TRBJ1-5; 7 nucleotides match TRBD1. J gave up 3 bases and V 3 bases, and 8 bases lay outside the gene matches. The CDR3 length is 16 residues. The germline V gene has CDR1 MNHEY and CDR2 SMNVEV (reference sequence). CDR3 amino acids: CASSLTGLTFNQPQHF. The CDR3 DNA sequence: TGTGCCAGCAGTTTGACAGGGCTTACTTTCAATCAGCCCCAGCATTTT.

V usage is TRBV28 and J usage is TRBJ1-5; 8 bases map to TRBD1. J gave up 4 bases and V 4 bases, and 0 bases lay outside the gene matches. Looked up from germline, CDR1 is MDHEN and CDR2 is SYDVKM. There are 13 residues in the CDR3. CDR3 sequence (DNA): TGTGCCAGCAGTTGGACAGGGAATCAGCCCCAGCATTTT. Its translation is CASSWTGNQPQHF.

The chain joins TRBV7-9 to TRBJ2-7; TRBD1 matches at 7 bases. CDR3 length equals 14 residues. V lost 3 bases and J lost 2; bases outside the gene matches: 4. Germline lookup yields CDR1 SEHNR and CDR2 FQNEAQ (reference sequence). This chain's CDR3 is CASSLGQGAYEQYF. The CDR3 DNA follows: TGTGCCAGCAGCTTGGGCCAGGGGGCCTACGAGCAGTACTTC. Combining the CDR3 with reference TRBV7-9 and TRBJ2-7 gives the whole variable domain DTGVSQNPRHKITKRGQNVTFRCDPISEHNRLYWYRQTLGQGPEFLTYFQNEAQLEKSRLLSDRFSAERPKGSFSTLEIQRTEQGDSAMYLCASSLGQGAYEQYFGPGTRLTVT.

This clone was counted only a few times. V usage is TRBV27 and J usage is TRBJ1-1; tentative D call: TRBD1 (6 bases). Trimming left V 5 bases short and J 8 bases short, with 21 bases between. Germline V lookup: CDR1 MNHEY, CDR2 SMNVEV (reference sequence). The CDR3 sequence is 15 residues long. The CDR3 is CASSLNRQAGPEAFF. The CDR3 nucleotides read TGTGCCAGCAGTCTTAATAGACAGGCGGGCCCAGAAGCTTTCTTT.

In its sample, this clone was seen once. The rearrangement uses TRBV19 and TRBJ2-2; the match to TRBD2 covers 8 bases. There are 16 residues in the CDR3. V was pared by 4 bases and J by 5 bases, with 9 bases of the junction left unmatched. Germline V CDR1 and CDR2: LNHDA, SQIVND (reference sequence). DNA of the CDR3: TGTGCCAGTAGTAATGCGGGGGGCGTCTGGACCGGGGAGCTGTTTTTT. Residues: CASSNAGGVWTGELFF.